The 20 T cell receptor beta chains in this list originate from one sample, sequenced in a study of T cells in Graves' hyperthyroidism and ophthalmopathy. TCR beta CDR3 regions were amplified from RNA transcripts. The HTBI primer set served for first-round RT-PCR of the TCR CDR3. One entry per CDR3 protein results from TCRdb running MiXCR on the multiplex PCR reads. This table has about 290,000 distinct CDR3 sequences, about 17% appearing once. Input material: blood. These TCRs come from a woman in her sixties or seventies with Graves' ophthalmopathy.

This clonotype occurred a few times. The chain uses TRBV11-2 and TRBJ2-7; possibly TRBD1 for D (6 bases). This CDR3 has 18 residues. V lost 5 bases to trimming and J lost 4 bases, with 27 bases between them. CDR1 and CDR2 from the germline V gene are SGHAT and FQNNGV. CDR3 DNA: TGTGCCAGCAGCCCGAGGGCAAACAGGGTAACGGGTGGATACGAGCAGTACTTC. The encoded protein is CASSPRANRVTGGYEQYF.

This clonotype has ten or more counts. The rearrangement links TRBV12-3 or TRBV12-4 to TRBJ2-7, with D unclear. The CDR3 sequence is 15 residues long. V dropped 6 bases and J dropped 3 bases, with 18 bases sitting between them. CDR3 bases: TGTGCCAGCAGACGGTCGTCGGCAGGATACTACGAGCAGTACTTC. It yields the protein CASRRSSAGYYEQYF.

V and J are TRBV9 and TRBJ2-1; 10 bases agree with TRBD2. Germline trimming cut 0 bases from V and 10 bases from J; bases unmatched to any gene: 7. The CDR3 runs to 15 residues. Germline CDR1 and CDR2: SGDLS and YYNGEE. CDR3 nucleotides: TGTGCCAGCAGCGTAGACAGCGGGAGGGCCCAAGAGCAGTTCTTC. Protein: CASSVDSGRAQEQFF. Together with reference TRBV9 and TRBJ2-1, the CDR3 gives the full variable domain: DSGVTQTPKHLITATGQRVTLRCSPRSGDLSVYWYQQSLDQGLQFLIQYYNGEERAKGNILERFSAQQFPDLHSELNLSSLELGDSALYFCASSVDSGRAQEQFFGPGTRLTVL.

The chain combines TRBV7-2 with TRBJ2-1; possibly TRBD1 for D (5 bases). The CDR3 spans 15 residues. V was pared by 5 bases and J by 12 bases, with 23 bases between. The germline V gene has CDR1 SGHTA and CDR2 FQGNSA. The CDR3 DNA sequence: TGTGCCAGCAGCCGTGCACAGGACGTCCAATCCGGGCAGTTCTTC. It yields the protein CASSRAQDVQSGQFF.

This clonotype was counted between two and nine times. The V gene is TRBV18, the J gene TRBJ1-5; perhaps TRBD1 as D (5 bases). Germline lookup yields CDR1 KGHSH and CDR2 LQKENI. This CDR3 region has 14 residues. Between the trimmed V and J ends, which lost 3 bases and 4 bases, there was a span of 10 bases. The CDR3 region is CASSPDQGNQPQHF. In DNA form, the CDR3 reads TGTGCCAGCTCACCCGACCAGGGTAATCAGCCCCAGCATTTT.

The gene calls are TRBV4-2 and TRBJ2-2; tentative D call: TRBD2 (6 bases). V lost 0 bases, J lost 6 bases, and 11 bases lay in between. The CDR3 loop spans 15 amino acids. Germline lookup yields CDR1 LGHNA and CDR2 YNFKEQ. CDR3 sequence (DNA): TGTGCCAGCAGCCAAGACTTCACTAGCCCCGGGGAGCTGTTTTTT. Its protein is CASSQDFTSPGELFF.

This clonotype was recorded at least ten times. This chain connects TRBV20-1 to TRBJ1-5; D might be TRBD1 (5 bases). Deletions cut 3 bases from V and 0 bases from J, with 18 bases between. Germline CDR1 DFQATT, CDR2 SNEGSKA (reference sequence). This CDR3 has 17 residues. The CDR3 sequence: CSASPNRGGFSNQPQHF. CDR3 coding DNA: TGCAGTGCTAGTCCTAACCGGGGGGGATTTAGCAATCAGCCCCAGCATTTT.

This clonotype was counted only a few times. The V and J genes are TRBV2 and TRBJ1-1, with D perhaps TRBD1 (5 bases). V dropped 2 bases and J dropped 6 bases, with 13 bases sitting between them. The CDR3 consists of 14 residues. Germline V gene data show CDR1 as SNHLY and CDR2 as FYNNEI. The chain's CDR3 is CASSEFIGAAEAFF. In DNA form, the CDR3 reads TGTGCCAGCAGTGAATTCATAGGGGCGGCTGAAGCTTTCTTT.

In its sample, this clonotype was seen many times. V gene TRBV20-1 combines with J gene TRBJ2-3; no clear D. The ends were cut back, 3 bases at V and 2 bases at J, with 9 bases in the middle. The CDR3 has 13 amino acids. Germline CDR1 DFQATT, CDR2 SNEGSKA (reference sequence). The CDR3 bases are TGCAGTGCTAGCCTTCCGGACACAGATACGCAGTATTTT. Translating it yields CSASLPDTDTQYF.

There are many counts of this clonotype. V usage is TRBV5-1 and J usage is TRBJ2-3; 10 bases fit TRBD2. The CDR3 loop spans 14 amino acids. Germline V CDR1 and CDR2: SGHRS, YFSETQ. Trimming cost V 6 bases and J 0 bases; bases outside gene matches: 1. CDR3 coding DNA: TGCGCCAGCAAGACTAGCGGGAGCACAGATACGCAGTATTTT. This gives the protein CASKTSGSTDTQYF.

This chain connects TRBV10-3 to TRBJ2-1; TRBD2 aligns across 8 bases. The CDR3 length is 13 residues. Germline trimming cut 9 bases from V and 8 bases from J; bases unmatched to any gene: 9. CDR1 and CDR2 (germline): ENHRY, SYGVKD. As DNA, the CDR3 is TGTGCCATACGGGGGGGCGTCAACTATGAGCAGTTCTTC. This codes for CAIRGGVNYEQFF.

This clonotype has at least ten counts. This chain connects TRBV7-2 to TRBJ2-7; D is undetermined. This CDR3 contains 14 residues. Germline values: CDR1 SGHTA, CDR2 FQGNSA. Trimming stripped 1 base from V and 3 bases from J, with 10 bases between. CDR3 DNA sequence: TGTGCCAGCAGCTTAGTCTCCAGTTTCTACGAGCAGTACTTC. Amino acid sequence: CASSLVSSFYEQYF.

This clonotype has a handful of counts. This chain links TRBV14 with TRBJ1-6, with D perhaps matching TRBD1 (6 bases). Trimming cost V 4 bases and J 4 bases, with 8 bases left between them. This CDR3 is 14 amino acids long. Germline assignment: CDR1 SGHDN and CDR2 FVKESK. CDR3 DNA: TGTGCCAGCAGCCCCACAGGGTATAATTCACCCCTCCACTTT. Amino acid sequence: CASSPTGYNSPLHF.

This chain links TRBV28 with TRBJ1-5, with D maybe TRBD1 (5 bases). Per the germline V gene, CDR1 is MDHEN and CDR2 is SYDVKM. V lost 3 bases, J lost 0 bases, and 15 bases lay in between. The CDR3 covers 17 residues. In DNA, the CDR3 is TGTGCCAGCAGTTTCCTGGACACGATAATTAGCAATCAGCCCCAGCATTTT. Translated, it gives CASSFLDTIISNQPQHF.

Notes on this clonotype: Just one base apart from a much larger clone, this may be a read error. The rearrangement joins TRBV5-1 to TRBJ2-7; 9 nucleotides line up with TRBD1. Germline V CDR1 and CDR2: SGHRS, YFSETQ. The length of the CDR3 is 13 residues. CDR3 residues: CANSSGQGWEQYF. The DNA for the CDR3 is TGCGCCAACAGCTCGGGACAGGGATGGGAGCAGTACTTC.

In its sample, this clonotype was seen a few times. The chain employs TRBV7-2 and TRBJ2-1; D may be TRBD2 (5 bases). CDR1 SGHTA and CDR2 FQGNSA come from the germline V gene. The CDR3 extends over 17 amino acids. V was pared by 2 bases and J by 1 base, with 15 bases between. The chain's CDR3 is CASSLLFGELSYNEQFF. The CDR3 DNA is TGTGCCAGCAGCTTATTATTCGGGGAATTGTCCTACAATGAGCAGTTCTTC. The full variable domain, with the rest looked up from reference TRBV7-2 and TRBJ2-1, is GAGVSQSPSNKVTEKGKDVELRCDPISGHTALYWYRQSLGQGLEFLIYFQGNSAPDKSGLPSDRFSAERTGGSVSTLTIQRTQQEDSAVYLCASSLLFGELSYNEQFFGPGTRLTVL.

This clonotype was found a few times. The J gene is TRBJ2-3, the V gene TRBV7-9; the D is unclear. Trimming left V 1 base short and J 4 bases short, with 12 bases between. Germline V gene data show CDR1 as SEHNR and CDR2 as FQNEAQ (reference sequence). The CDR3 is made up of 15 amino acids. The CDR3 protein is CASSLDFREADTQYF. CDR3 in DNA: TGTGCCAGCAGCTTAGACTTCCGAGAAGCAGATACGCAGTATTTT. The whole variable domain, remainder taken from reference TRBV7-9 and TRBJ2-3, is DTGVSQNPRHKITKRGQNVTFRCDPISEHNRLYWYRQTLGQGPEFLTYFQNEAQLEKSRLLSDRFSAERPKGSFSTLEIQRTEQGDSAMYLCASSLDFREADTQYFGPGTRLTVL.

There are many counts of this clonotype. The gene calls are TRBV4-3 and TRBJ2-1, with 10 bases aligning to TRBD2. With 0 bases clipped from V and 8 bases from J, the junction kept 4 bases outside the gene matches. The CDR3 has 15 amino acids. Germline CDR1 and CDR2: LGHNA and YSLEER. The CDR3 DNA follows: TGCGCCAGCAGCCAAGAGTCTAGCGGGAGATATGAGCAGTTCTTC. Encoded protein: CASSQESSGRYEQFF.

For this clonotype: Given the absence of the conserved phenylalanine or tryptophan at the CDR3 end, a read error is likely. The rearrangement uses TRBV9 and TRBJ2-3, with D maybe TRBD2 (7 bases). The length of the CDR3 is 15 residues. Germline CDR1 reads SGDLS; CDR2 reads YYNGEE. V was cut by 2 bases and J by 0 bases, with 10 bases left in between. CDR3 residues: CASSVGGPSTDTQYC. The CDR3 region has the DNA TGTGCCAGCAGCGTGGGGGGGCCAAGCACAGATACGCAGTATTGT.

This clonotype has more than one count but fewer than ten. The chain carries TRBV27 and TRBJ1-2, with D uncertain. The germline gives CDR1 MNHEY, CDR2 SMNVEV (reference sequence). This CDR3 contains 14 residues. V lost 5 bases to trimming and J lost 2 bases, with 12 bases between them. The CDR3 DNA follows: TGTGCCAGCAGTCTCTCCAGAGAAAACTATGGCTACACCTTC. It yields the protein CASSLSRENYGYTF.